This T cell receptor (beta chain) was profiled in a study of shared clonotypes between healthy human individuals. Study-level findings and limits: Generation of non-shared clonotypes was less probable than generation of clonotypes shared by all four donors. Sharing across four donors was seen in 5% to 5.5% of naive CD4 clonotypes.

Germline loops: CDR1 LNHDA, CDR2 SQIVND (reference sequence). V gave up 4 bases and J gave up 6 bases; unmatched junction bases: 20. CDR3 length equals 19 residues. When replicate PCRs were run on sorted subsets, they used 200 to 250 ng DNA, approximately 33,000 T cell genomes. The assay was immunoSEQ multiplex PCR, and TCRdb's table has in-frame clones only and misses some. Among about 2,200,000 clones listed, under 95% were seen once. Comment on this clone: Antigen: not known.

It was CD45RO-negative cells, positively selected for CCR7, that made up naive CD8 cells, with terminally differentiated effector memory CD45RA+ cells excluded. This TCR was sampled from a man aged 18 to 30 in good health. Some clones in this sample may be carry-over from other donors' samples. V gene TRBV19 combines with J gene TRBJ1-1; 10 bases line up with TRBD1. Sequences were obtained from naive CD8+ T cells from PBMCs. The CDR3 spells CASSSITGTGVGPRAEAFF. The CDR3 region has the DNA TGTGCCAGTAGTAGCATCACCGGGACAGGGGTTGGCCCTAGGGCTGAAGCTTTCTTT.